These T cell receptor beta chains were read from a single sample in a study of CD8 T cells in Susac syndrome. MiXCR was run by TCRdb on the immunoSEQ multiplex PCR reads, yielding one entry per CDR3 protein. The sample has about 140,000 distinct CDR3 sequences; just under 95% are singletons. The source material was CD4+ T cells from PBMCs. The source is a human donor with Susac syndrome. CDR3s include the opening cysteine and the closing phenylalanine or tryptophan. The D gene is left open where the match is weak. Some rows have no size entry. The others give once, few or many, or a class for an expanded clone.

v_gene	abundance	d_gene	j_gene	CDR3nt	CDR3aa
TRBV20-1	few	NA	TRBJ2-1	TGCAGTGCTAGAGGGACCGGGGAGCAGTTCTTC	CSARGTGEQFF
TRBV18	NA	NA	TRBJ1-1	TGTGCCAGCTCAGGGGAGACTGAAGCTTTCTTT	CASSGETEAFF
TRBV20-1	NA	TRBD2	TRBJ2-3	TGCAGTGCTAGGTCGGCTAGCGGGATGCGTAGCACAGATACGCAGTATTTT	CSARSASGMRSTDTQYF
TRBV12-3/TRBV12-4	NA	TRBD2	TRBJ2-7	TGTGCCAGCACCCTAAGGCTAGCGGGCACCTACTTGGAGCAGTACTTC	CASTLRLAGTYLEQYF
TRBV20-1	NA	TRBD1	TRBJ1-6	TGCAGTGCTGTCGGACAGGTCAATTCACCCCTCCACTTT	CSAVGQVNSPLHF
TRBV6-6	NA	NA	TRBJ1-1	TGTGCCAGCAGTTACGGCTCAGAATACACTGAAGCTTTCTTT	CASSYGSEYTEAFF
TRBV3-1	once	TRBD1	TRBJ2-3	TGTGCCAGCAGCCCCGGTGAGGGGGCCGTAGATACGCAGTATTTT	CASSPGEGAVDTQYF
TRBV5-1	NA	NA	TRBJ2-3	TGCGCCAGCAGCTCCTTCACAGATACGCAGTATTTT	CASSSFTDTQYF
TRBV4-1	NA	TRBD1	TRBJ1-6	TGCGCCAGCAGCAAACCGGGACAGGGAAATTCACCCCTCCACTTT	CASSKPGQGNSPLHF
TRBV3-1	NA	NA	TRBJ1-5	TGTGCCAGCAGCCAAGAAGGGATTCAGCCCCAGCATTTT	CASSQEGIQPQHF
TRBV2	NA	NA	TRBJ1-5	TGTGCCAGCAGTGAAGCGACGGTTCCGCCCCAGCATTTT	CASSEATVPPQHF
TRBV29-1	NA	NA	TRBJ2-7	TGCAGTGCGGGGACGGATTCCTACGAGCAGTACTTC	CSAGTDSYEQYF
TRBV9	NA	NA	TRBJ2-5	TGTGCCAGCAGCGTAGATCCGGAATCAGAGACCCAGTACTTC	CASSVDPESETQYF
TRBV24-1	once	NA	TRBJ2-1	TGTGCCACCAGTGACCGTAATGAGCAGTTCTTC	CATSDRNEQFF
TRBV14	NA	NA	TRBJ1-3	TGTGCCAGCAGCCAAGGAGGGCTTAACTCTGGAAACACCATATATTTT	CASSQGGLNSGNTIYF
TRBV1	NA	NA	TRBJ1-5	TGCACCAGCATTAGCAATCAGCCCCAGCATTTT	CTSISNQPQHF
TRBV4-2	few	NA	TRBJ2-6	TGTGCCAGCAGCCAAGATCGCGGGACTGGGGCCAACGTCCTGACTTTC	CASSQDRGTGANVLTF
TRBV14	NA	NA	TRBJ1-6	TGTGCCAGCAGCCAAGTGGGGGGGAATTCACCCCTCCACTTT	CASSQVGGNSPLHF
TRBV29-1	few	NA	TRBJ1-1	TGCAGCGTTGGTGAGAACACTGAAGCTTTCTTT	CSVGENTEAFF
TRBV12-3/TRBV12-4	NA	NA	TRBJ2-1	TGTGCCAGCACCCCGGGACTCTCCTACAATGAGCAGTTCTTC	CASTPGLSYNEQFF
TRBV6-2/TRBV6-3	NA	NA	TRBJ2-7	TGTGCCAGCAGTCTAAGGAGCTCCTACGAGCAGTACTTC	CASSLRSSYEQYF